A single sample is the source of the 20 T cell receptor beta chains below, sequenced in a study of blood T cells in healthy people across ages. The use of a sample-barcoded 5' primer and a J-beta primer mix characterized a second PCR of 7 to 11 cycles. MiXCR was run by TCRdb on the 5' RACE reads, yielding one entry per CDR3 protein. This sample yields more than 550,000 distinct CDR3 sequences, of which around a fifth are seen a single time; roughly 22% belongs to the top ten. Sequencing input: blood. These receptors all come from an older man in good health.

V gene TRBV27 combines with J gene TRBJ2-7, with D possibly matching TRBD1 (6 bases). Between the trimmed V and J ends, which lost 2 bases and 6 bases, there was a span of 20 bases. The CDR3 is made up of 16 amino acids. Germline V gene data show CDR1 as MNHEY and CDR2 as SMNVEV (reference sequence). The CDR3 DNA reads TGTGCCAGCAGTTTAGAGGCGTACGGGACACTGGGCGAGCAGTACTTC. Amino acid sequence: CASSLEAYGTLGEQYF.

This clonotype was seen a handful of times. CDR3 region: CASSSRGSGGSSTDTQYF. The CDR3, as DNA: TGTGCCAGCAGTTCCCGGGGTAGCGGGGGCTCAAGCACAGATACGCAGTATTTT. The chain is built from TRBV12-3 or TRBV12-4 and TRBJ2-3, with 9 bases that match TRBD2. The length of the CDR3 is 18 residues. V lost 4 bases and J lost 0; bases outside the gene matches: 11.

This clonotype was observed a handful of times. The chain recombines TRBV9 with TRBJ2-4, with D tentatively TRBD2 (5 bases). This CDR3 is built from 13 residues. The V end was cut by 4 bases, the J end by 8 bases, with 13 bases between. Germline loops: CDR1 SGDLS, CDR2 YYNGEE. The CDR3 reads CASSLTLGDIQYF. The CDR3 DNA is TGTGCCAGCAGCCTCACCCTCGGGGACATTCAGTACTTC.

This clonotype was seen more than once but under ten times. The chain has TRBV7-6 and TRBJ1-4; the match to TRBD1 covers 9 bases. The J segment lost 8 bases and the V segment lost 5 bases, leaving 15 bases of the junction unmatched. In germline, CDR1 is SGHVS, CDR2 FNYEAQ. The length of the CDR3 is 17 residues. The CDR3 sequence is CASSRRPGTGSGEKLFF. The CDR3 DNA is TGTGCCAGCAGCCGCCGTCCCGGGACAGGGTCGGGGGAAAAACTGTTTTTT.

The CDR3 reads CASSREMRYGYTF. In DNA form, the CDR3 reads TGTGCCAGCAGTAGGGAGATGAGGTACGGCTACACCTTC. This chain connects TRBV27 to TRBJ1-2; D unclear. Per germline, CDR1 MNHEY and CDR2 SMNVEV (reference sequence). This CDR3 is 13 amino acids long. Trimming stripped 5 bases from V and 8 bases from J, with 15 bases between.

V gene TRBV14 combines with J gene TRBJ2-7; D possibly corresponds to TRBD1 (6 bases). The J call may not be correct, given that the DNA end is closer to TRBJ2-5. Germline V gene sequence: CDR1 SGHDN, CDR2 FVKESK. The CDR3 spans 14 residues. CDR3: CASSQVTGLGTQYF. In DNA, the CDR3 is TGTGCCAGCAGCCAAGTAACAGGGCTGGGGACCCAGTACTTC.

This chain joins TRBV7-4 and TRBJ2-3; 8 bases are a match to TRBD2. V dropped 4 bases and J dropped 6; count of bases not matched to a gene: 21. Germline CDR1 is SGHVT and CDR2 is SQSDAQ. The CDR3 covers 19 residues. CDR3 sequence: CASSSRLAGLLEGPDTQYF. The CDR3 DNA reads TGTGCCAGCAGCTCCCGCTTAGCGGGGCTTCTCGAGGGGCCCGATACGCAGTATTTT.

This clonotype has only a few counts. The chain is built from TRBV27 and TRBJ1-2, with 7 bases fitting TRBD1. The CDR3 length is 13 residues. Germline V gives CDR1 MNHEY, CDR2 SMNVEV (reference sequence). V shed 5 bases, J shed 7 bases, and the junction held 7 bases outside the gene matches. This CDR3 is CASSATGISGYTF. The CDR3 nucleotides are TGTGCCAGCAGTGCGACAGGGATTAGTGGCTACACCTTC.

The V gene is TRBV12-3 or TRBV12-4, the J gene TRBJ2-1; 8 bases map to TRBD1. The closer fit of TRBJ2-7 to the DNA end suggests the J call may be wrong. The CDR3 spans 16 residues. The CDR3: CASSLVTGGLSYEQYF. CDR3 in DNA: TGTGCCAGCAGTTTAGTCACAGGGGGTCTCTCCTACGAGCAGTACTTC.

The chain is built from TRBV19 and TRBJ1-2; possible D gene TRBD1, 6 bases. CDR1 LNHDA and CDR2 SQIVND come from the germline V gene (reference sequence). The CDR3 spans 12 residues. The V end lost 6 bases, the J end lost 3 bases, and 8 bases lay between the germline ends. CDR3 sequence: CASSGQHYGYTF. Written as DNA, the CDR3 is TGTGCCAGTAGCGGACAGCACTATGGCTACACCTTC.

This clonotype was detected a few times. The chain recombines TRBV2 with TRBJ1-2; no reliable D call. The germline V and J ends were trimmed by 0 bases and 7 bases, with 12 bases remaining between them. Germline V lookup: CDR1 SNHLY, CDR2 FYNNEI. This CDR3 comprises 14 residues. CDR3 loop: CASSEAGGNVGYTF. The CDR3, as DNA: TGTGCCAGCAGTGAAGCGGGCGGTAATGTTGGCTACACCTTC.

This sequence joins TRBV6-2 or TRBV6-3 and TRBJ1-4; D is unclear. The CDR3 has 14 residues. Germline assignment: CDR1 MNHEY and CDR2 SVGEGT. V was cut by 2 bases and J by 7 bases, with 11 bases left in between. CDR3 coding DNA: TGTGCCAGCAGTTACAGGGCGGATGGTGAAAAACTGTTTTTT. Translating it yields CASSYRADGEKLFF.

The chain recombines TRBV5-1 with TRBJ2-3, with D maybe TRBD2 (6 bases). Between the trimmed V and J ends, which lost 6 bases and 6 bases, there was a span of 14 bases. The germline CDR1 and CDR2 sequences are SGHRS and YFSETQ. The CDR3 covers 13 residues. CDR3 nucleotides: TGCGCCAGCACACGCGGGGATCGGGATACGCAGTATTTT. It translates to CASTRGDRDTQYF.

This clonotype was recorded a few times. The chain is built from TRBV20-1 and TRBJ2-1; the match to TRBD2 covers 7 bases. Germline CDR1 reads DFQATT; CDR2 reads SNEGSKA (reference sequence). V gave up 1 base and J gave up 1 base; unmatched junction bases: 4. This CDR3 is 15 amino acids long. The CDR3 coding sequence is TGCAGTGCTAGAGGAGAGCGGGAATCCTACAATGAGCAGTTCTTC. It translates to CSARGERESYNEQFF.

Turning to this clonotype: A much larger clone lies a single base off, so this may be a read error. CDR3 region: CASSRRAGTDAQYF. The CDR3 DNA reads TGTGCCAGCAGCCGTCGCGCCGGCACAGATGCGCAGTATTTT. The rearrangement joins TRBV12-3 or TRBV12-4 to TRBJ2-3, with D uncertain. The CDR3 is 14 amino acids.

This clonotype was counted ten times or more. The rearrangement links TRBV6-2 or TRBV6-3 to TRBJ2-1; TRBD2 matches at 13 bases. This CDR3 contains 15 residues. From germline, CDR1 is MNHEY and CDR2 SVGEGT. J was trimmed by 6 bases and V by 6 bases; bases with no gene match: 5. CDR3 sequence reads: CASRPLAGGANEQFF. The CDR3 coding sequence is TGTGCCAGCAGACCACTAGCGGGAGGGGCCAATGAGCAGTTCTTC.

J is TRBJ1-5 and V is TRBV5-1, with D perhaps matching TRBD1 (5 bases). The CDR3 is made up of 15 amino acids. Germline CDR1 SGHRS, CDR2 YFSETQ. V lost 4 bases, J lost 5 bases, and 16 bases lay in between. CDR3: CASSLRQGTDQPQHF. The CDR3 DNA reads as TGCGCCAGCAGCCTCCGGCAGGGTACCGATCAGCCCCAGCATTTT. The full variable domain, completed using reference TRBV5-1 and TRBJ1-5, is KAGVTQTPRYLIKTRGQQVTLSCSPISGHRSVSWYQQTPGQGLQFLFEYFSETQRNKGNFPGRFSGRQFSNSRSEMNVSTLELGDSALYLCASSLRQGTDQPQHFGDGTRLSIL.

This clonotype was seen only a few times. The DNA of the CDR3 is TGTGCCAGCAGTCCCGAACCCTTTACTACTGAAGCTTTCTTT. This encodes CASSPEPFTTEAFF. The chain recombines TRBV12-3 or TRBV12-4 with TRBJ1-1; D unresolved. The CDR3 consists of 14 residues. The V and J ends lost 5 bases and 5 bases respectively, with 15 bases between them.

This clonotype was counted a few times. This CDR3 reads CASSQDVTGRNEQFF. The CDR3 DNA is TGTGCCAGCAGCCAAGATGTGACAGGGAGAAATGAGCAGTTCTTC. V and J are TRBV14 and TRBJ2-1, with TRBD1 matching 7 bases. Germline V gene sequence: CDR1 SGHDN, CDR2 FVKESK. V was clipped by 0 bases and J by 7 bases; unmatched bases: 6. CDR3 length equals 15 residues.

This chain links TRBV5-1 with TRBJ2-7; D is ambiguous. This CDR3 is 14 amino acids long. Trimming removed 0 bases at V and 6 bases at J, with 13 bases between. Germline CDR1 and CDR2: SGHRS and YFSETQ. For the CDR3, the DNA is TGCGCCAGCAGCTTGGACCTTCTGGCAGGCGAGCAGTACTTC. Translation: CASSLDLLAGEQYF. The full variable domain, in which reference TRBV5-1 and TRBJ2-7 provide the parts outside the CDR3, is KAGVTQTPRYLIKTRGQQVTLSCSPISGHRSVSWYQQTPGQGLQFLFEYFSETQRNKGNFPGRFSGRQFSNSRSEMNVSTLELGDSALYLCASSLDLLAGEQYFGPGTRLTVT.